This is a list of T cell receptor beta chains from one sample in a study of T-cell reconstitution after alpha-beta-depleted transplantation in children. TCRdb re-called the PCR reads through MiXCR, storing one row per CDR3 protein. There are almost 600,000 distinct CDR3 sequences in the sample; 27% occur only once, and 30% to 45% lies in the top ten. The sample consisted of PBMCs, taken before TCRalphabeta/CD19-depleted stem cell transplant. Receptors were obtained from a boy under two years old with Wiskott-Aldrich syndrome, due to receive a stem cell transplant. CDR3s include the opening cysteine and the closing phenylalanine or tryptophan. D genes are given only for firm matches. Size tells how often a clone was seen (once, few, many) or the class of an expanded clone, and some rows leave it out.

CDR3aa	CDR3nt	v_gene	j_gene	len	abundance	d_gene
CAWGPIGQGISYEQYF	TGTGCCTGGGGCCCTATCGGACAGGGGATCTCCTACGAGCAGTACTTC	TRBV30	TRBJ2-7	16	once	TRBD1
CASIASGSTNIQYF	TGTGCCAGCATCGCGTCGGGATCCACAAACATTCAGTACTTC	TRBV28	TRBJ2-4	14	few	-
CASSFKTGVYEKLFF	TGTGCCAGCAGTTTTAAGACAGGGGTGTATGAAAAACTGTTTTTT	TRBV28	TRBJ1-4	15	few	TRBD1
CASSGRDRIDYGQYF	TGTGCCAGCAGCGGCCGTGACAGGATCGACTACGGGCAGTACTTC	TRBV5-5	TRBJ2-7	15	-	-
CASSQAGSGEQFF	TGTGCCAGCAGCCAAGCCGGGAGCGGTGAGCAGTTCTTC	TRBV14	TRBJ2-1	13	-	-
CASSFLDSTDTQYF	TGTGCCAGCAGTTTTTTGGACAGCACAGATACGCAGTATTTT	TRBV28	TRBJ2-3	14	-	-
CSARSAGWYQETQYF	TGCAGTGCTAGATCAGCGGGGTGGTACCAAGAGACCCAGTACTTC	TRBV20-1	TRBJ2-5	15	-	TRBD2
CASSEVGSQETQYF	TGTGCCAGCAGCGAAGTGGGCAGCCAAGAGACCCAGTACTTC	TRBV28	TRBJ2-5	14	-	-
CASSQDLGLGIYNEQFF	TGTGCCAGCAGCCAAGATCTGGGACTAGGAATCTACAATGAGCAGTTCTTC	TRBV3-1	TRBJ2-1	17	few	TRBD2
CASSLVLAGTTNEQFF	TGCGCCAGCAGCTTGGTACTAGCGGGGACAACCAATGAGCAGTTCTTC	TRBV5-1	TRBJ2-1	16	few	TRBD2
CASSLRQAPGNTIYF	TGTGCCAGCAGCTTGCGCCAGGCTCCTGGAAACACCATATATTTT	TRBV7-9	TRBJ1-3	15	-	-
CATSTSNGGQPQHF	TGTGCCACCAGCACGTCTAACGGTGGTCAGCCCCAGCATTTT	TRBV15	TRBJ1-5	14	-	-
CASSEGAGTDTQYF	TGTGCCAGTAGTGAGGGGGCTGGCACAGATACGCAGTATTTT	TRBV19	TRBJ2-3	14	-	TRBD1
CASSEDLAETYNEQFF	TGTGCCAGCAGTGAAGACCTAGCGGAAACCTACAATGAGCAGTTCTTC	TRBV2	TRBJ2-1	16	-	TRBD2
CASSPRPRSSGTGAQYF	TGTGCCAGCAGCCCCCGGCCACGGTCTAGCGGGACTGGGGCCCAGTACTTC	TRBV11-2	TRBJ2-5	17	-	TRBD2
CSARGWVDEQFF	TGCAGTGCTAGAGGTTGGGTAGATGAGCAGTTCTTC	TRBV20-1	TRBJ2-1	12	few	-
CASSLGDRDEVVEFF	TGCGCCAGCAGCTTGGGGGACAGGGATGAAGTGGTCGAGTTCTTC	TRBV5-1	TRBJ2-1	15	-	TRBD1
CASRNWDEQYF	TGCGCCAGCAGAAATTGGGACGAGCAGTACTTC	TRBV5-1	TRBJ2-7	11	few	-
CATSKGGVGGQPQHF	TGTGCCACCAGCAAAGGTGGGGTGGGTGGTCAGCCCCAGCATTTT	TRBV24-1	TRBJ1-5	15	-	-
CASSLRYPVETEAFF	TGTGCCAGCAGTTTAAGGTACCCCGTGGAGACTGAAGCTTTCTTT	TRBV12-3/TRBV12-4	TRBJ1-1	15	few	-
CASSLSNLADTQYF	TGTGCCAGCAGTTTATCGAATTTGGCAGATACGCAGTATTTT	TRBV28	TRBJ2-3	14	few	-
CASSLGPGQGASTEAFF	TGTGCCAGCAGTTTGGGGCCGGGACAGGGGGCGTCCACTGAAGCTTTCTTT	TRBV27	TRBJ1-1	17	-	TRBD1